These 4 T cell receptor beta chains share one sample of origin, sequenced in a study of T cells after yellow fever vaccination. TCRdb itself ran the 5' RACE reads through MiXCR, one entry per CDR3 protein. The sample contains hundreds of thousands of distinct CDR3 sequences, approximately 15% of which appear only once. The sample in question was PBMCs, obtained on the day of the yellow fever booster vaccination. The receptors stem from a man aged 25 to 40 who received the YFV17D yellow fever vaccine.

This clonotype was seen a few times. The chain has TRBV21-1 and TRBJ2-2. TRBV21-1 is termed a pseudogene. The CDR3 is made up of 16 amino acids. The CDR3 loop reads CASSKDKSKNTGELFF. Written as DNA, the CDR3 is TGTGCCAGCAGCAAAGACAAGTCAAAGAACACCGGGGAGCTGTTTTTT.

The sample holds many counts of this clonotype. The gene calls are TRBV5-1 and TRBJ1-1; D not resolved. Trimming stripped 0 bases from V and 5 bases from J, with 14 bases between. Germline V gene sequence: CDR1 SGHRS, CDR2 YFSETQ. This CDR3 region has 15 residues. The CDR3 reads CASSLEAFLGTEAFF. The CDR3 DNA reads TGCGCCAGCAGCTTGGAGGCGTTCTTAGGGACTGAAGCTTTCTTT.

V usage is TRBV6-2 or TRBV6-3 and J usage is TRBJ2-7, with D possibly matching TRBD1 (6 bases). Trimming took 3 bases from V and 5 from J, leaving 11 bases between them. Per germline, CDR1 MNHEY and CDR2 SVGEGT. The CDR3 totals 13 residues. CDR3 DNA sequence: TGTGCCAGCAGTTATACTGGGGGCAACGAGCAGTACTTC. Amino acid sequence: CASSYTGGNEQYF.

The chain is built from TRBV6-6 and TRBJ2-1; D is unresolved. The ends were cut back, 5 bases at V and 10 bases at J, with 12 bases in the middle. The CDR3 spans 12 residues. Germline values: CDR1 MNHNY, CDR2 SVGAGI (reference sequence). The CDR3 loop reads CASSGPSEEQFF. For the CDR3, the DNA is TGTGCCAGCAGTGGGCCCTCGGAGGAGCAGTTCTTC.